A selection of T cell receptor beta chains follows, all from one sample in a study of T cells in Graves' hyperthyroidism and ophthalmopathy. A single record per CDR3 protein comes from TCRdb applying MiXCR to the multiplex PCR reads. The sample carries hundreds of thousands of distinct CDR3 sequences, approximately 25% recorded once. Sequencing was performed on blood. Source of these receptors: a woman aged 25 to 39 with Graves' ophthalmopathy. Both conserved end residues are part of each CDR3. Each record gives: V gene, J gene, clone size, D gene, CDR3 DNA, CDR3 protein. D genes are given only for firm matches. Expanded clones get a size class; other rows say once, few or many, or leave the size out.

>TRBV7-6|TRBJ2-5|-|-
TGTGCCAGCAGCTCTGTTTGGAGGTCGATCGGAGAGACCCAGTACTTC
CASSSVWRSIGETQYF
>TRBV12-3/TRBV12-4|TRBJ2-7|-|-
TGTGCCAGCTCCCGGGGCCGAGAAGAGCAGTACTTC
CASSRGREEQYF
>TRBV6-1|TRBJ1-2|few|TRBD1
TGTGCCAGCAGTGATCTAGGGGGCCGGCGTAGTGGCTACACCTTC
CASSDLGGRRSGYTF
>TRBV5-1|TRBJ1-1|-|TRBD1
TGCGCCAGCAGCTTGACAGGGGGTCTAAAGACTGAAGCTTTCTTT
CASSLTGGLKTEAFF
>TRBV7-3|TRBJ2-4|many|TRBD1
TGTGCCAGCAGCTCAGGGGGCATTCAGTACTTC
CASSSGGIQYF
>TRBV6-1|TRBJ1-2|-|-
TGTGCCAGCATCTCCCCGGGACACCGCTATGGCTACACCTTC
CASISPGHRYGYTF
>TRBV6-5|TRBJ2-2|-|-
TGTGCCAGCAGTTACTCTATGAACGGGGAGCTGTTTTTT
CASSYSMNGELFF
>TRBV6-1|TRBJ1-2|-|-
TGTGCCAGCAGTGACGGACCGTATGGCTACACCTTC
CASSDGPYGYTF
>TRBV2|TRBJ2-7|many|-
TGTGCCAGCCGCAGGGAGGAAGGGGCCTACGAGCAGTACTTC
CASRREEGAYEQYF
>TRBV6-5|TRBJ1-5|many|-
TGTGCCAGCAGTTACTTTCCAGGGCAGGGACAGCCCCAGCATTTT
CASSYFPGQGQPQHF
>TRBV28|TRBJ1-1|many|-
TGTGCCAGCAGTTACCGGGAGGGCCGGACAGCTTTCTTT
CASSYREGRTAFF
>TRBV2|TRBJ2-7|many|TRBD2
TGTGCCAGCAGTGAGTTAGCGGGGCCCGAGCAGTACTTC
CASSELAGPEQYF
>TRBV29-1|TRBJ2-5|many|-
TGCAGCGTCCGGGGGACGGGGGAGACCCAGTACTTC
CSVRGTGETQYF
>TRBV6-5|TRBJ1-2|many|TRBD1
TGTGCCAGCAGTTATCTCGACAGGGGCGTTAACTATGGCTACACCTTC
CASSYLDRGVNYGYTF
>TRBV5-1|TRBJ1-1|many|TRBD1
TGCGCCAGCAGCTCTAGGACAGGGGGTTACGACACTGAAGCTTTCTTT
CASSSRTGGYDTEAFF
>TRBV6-1|TRBJ1-5|many|TRBD1
TGTGCCAGCAGTGAAGGGGGACAGGAGACCGATCAGCCCCAGCATTTT
CASSEGGQETDQPQHF
>TRBV29-1|TRBJ1-2|many|TRBD1
TGCAGCGTTGAAGGACAGGGGCATGGCTACACCTTC
CSVEGQGHGYTF
>TRBV12-5|TRBJ1-5|-|-
TGTGCTAGTGGTTTCGGAGACAGGAGGGATCAGCCCCAGCATTTT
CASGFGDRRDQPQHF
>TRBV6-5|TRBJ1-5|many|TRBD1
TGTGCCAGCAGTCCCGCGACAGGGGTGGGCAATCAGCCCCAGCATTTT
CASSPATGVGNQPQHF
>TRBV6-2/TRBV6-3|TRBJ1-2|many|-
TGTGCCAGCAGTTACTTTGGGAGAAACCTTGACTATGGCTACACCTTC
CASSYFGRNLDYGYTF
>TRBV6-5|TRBJ1-6|-|-
TGTGCCAGCAGTTACTCAAGGACCACTTCACCCCTCCACTTT
CASSYSRTTSPLHF
>TRBV12-5|TRBJ2-7|-|TRBD1
TGTGCTAGTGGTCCCGGGACAGGGGGCAGGTACGAGCAGTACTTC
CASGPGTGGRYEQYF
>TRBV7-8|TRBJ1-2|many|-
TGTGCCAGCGTCAAGGGCCCGGGAGACTATGGCTACACCTTC
CASVKGPGDYGYTF
>TRBV28|TRBJ1-2|many|-
TGTGCCAGCAGTGTGGGGCAGTATGGCTACACCTTC
CASSVGQYGYTF
>TRBV6-1|TRBJ1-5|-|TRBD1
TGTGCCAGCAGTGAACCCCTGAGACAGGGGAGCAATCAGCCCCAGCATTTT
CASSEPLRQGSNQPQHF
>TRBV28|TRBJ1-2|-|TRBD1
TGTGCCAGCAGTTTACCGGGACAGTCCGCCGACGGCTACACCTTC
CASSLPGQSADGYTF
>TRBV6-1|TRBJ2-7|many|-
TGTGCCAGCAGCGAGGGACTGATCCTCTACGAGCAGTACTTC
CASSEGLILYEQYF